One sample yielded the 20 T cell receptor beta chains listed below, sequenced in a study of Ad26.COV2.S vaccination and SARS-CoV-2 variants. Treatment specified: some 19 received Ad26.COV2.S at low or high dose, single or two shots; about 5 received placebo; per-sample allocation not given. Collection of the samples took place on day 63 after the first injection of vaccine or placebo. Generated by immunoSEQ multiplex PCR, the TCRdb table keeps only in-frame clones and is missing some. The sample shows 350,000 to 600,000 clones, approximately 90% of them seen only once. The sample here was peripheral blood, taken in a trial of Ad26.COV2.S vaccine versus placebo. The origin of the receptors is a person between 18 and 65 years old who received the Ad26.COV2.S COVID-19 vaccine or a placebo.

This clone was counted only a few times. The chain employs TRBV25-1 and TRBJ1-1; TRBD1 matches 8 bases. V was clipped by 1 base and J by 0 bases; unmatched bases: 1. In germline, CDR1 is MGHDK, CDR2 SYGVNS. CDR3 size: 15 residues. The DNA for the CDR3 is TGTGCCAGCAGTGAATGGACAGGGCTGAACACTGAAGCTTTCTTT. Encoded protein: CASSEWTGLNTEAFF. The full variable domain, in which reference TRBV25-1 and TRBJ1-1 provide the parts outside the CDR3, is EADIYQTPRYLVIGTGKKITLECSQTMGHDKMYWYQQDPGMELHLIHYSYGVNSTEKGDLSSESTVSRIRTEHFPLTLESARPSHTSQYLCASSEWTGLNTEAFFGQGTRLTVV.

The chain employs TRBV6-5 and TRBJ1-4, with D possibly TRBD1 on 6 matching bases. CDR3 length: 14 amino acids. The V gene's germline CDR1 is MNHEY and CDR2 SVGAGI. Deletions cut 5 bases from V and 7 bases from J, with 14 bases between. The CDR3 DNA is TGTGCCAGCAGTAAGTTACAGGGCGGTGAAAAACTGTTTTTT. It translates to CASSKLQGGEKLFF.

This chain connects TRBV2 to TRBJ1-5; D is uncertain. This CDR3 contains 12 residues. V shed 8 bases and J shed 2 bases, with 7 bases lying between them. CDR1 is SNHLY and CDR2 is FYNNEI in the germline V gene. CDR3 in amino acids: CASADGNQPQHF. The CDR3 DNA is TGTGCCAGCGCCGACGGCAATCAGCCCCAGCATTTT. Using reference TRBV2 and TRBJ1-5 for the parts outside the CDR3, the full variable domain is EPEVTQTPSHQVTQMGQEVILRCVPISNHLYFYWYRQILGQKVEFLVSFYNNEISEKSEIFDDQFSVERPDGSNFTLKIRSTKLEDSAMYFCASADGNQPQHFGDGTRLSIL.

As DNA, the CDR3 is TGTGCCAGCAGTAAGACTAGCGGCTCCTACAATGAGCAGTTCTTC. This encodes CASSKTSGSYNEQFF. This chain connects TRBV27 to TRBJ2-1, with 9 positions matching TRBD2. This CDR3 is built from 15 residues. Germline-derived CDR1 and CDR2 are MNHEY and SMNVEV (reference sequence). Germline trimming cut 5 bases from V and 0 bases from J; bases unmatched to any gene: 2.

In its sample, this clone was seen once. This chain uses TRBV2 with TRBJ2-5; 9 bases fit TRBD2. V was clipped by 6 bases and J by 3 bases; unmatched bases: 11. Germline V gives CDR1 SNHLY, CDR2 FYNNEI. CDR3 size: 16 residues. The CDR3 loop is CASREGASGAEETQYF. CDR3 sequence (DNA): TGTGCCAGCAGGGAGGGGGCTAGCGGGGCGGAAGAGACCCAGTACTTC.

The V call is TRBV10-3, the J call TRBJ1-1; 8 nucleotides align to TRBD1. CDR3 size: 14 residues. V gave up 6 bases and J gave up 5 bases; unmatched junction bases: 8. CDR1 is ENHRY, CDR2 SYGVKD, per germline. This CDR3 reads CAIRSDRAGTEAFF. The CDR3 region has the DNA TGTGCCATCAGATCGGACAGGGCCGGAACTGAAGCTTTCTTT.

This chain connects TRBV28 to TRBJ2-2; 11 bases agree with TRBD2. V was clipped by 9 bases and J by 3 bases; unmatched bases: 6. This CDR3 has 15 amino acids. In germline, CDR1 is MDHEN, CDR2 SYDVKM. CDR3 residues: CASRTSGFYTGELFF. For the CDR3, the DNA is TGTGCCAGTAGGACTAGCGGGTTTTACACCGGGGAGCTGTTTTTT.

The chain joins TRBV18 to TRBJ1-1; maybe TRBD1 (6 bases). Germline values: CDR1 KGHSH, CDR2 LQKENI. The CDR3 length is 13 residues. The V gene lost 4 bases and the J gene lost 6 bases, with 12 bases spanning the gap. The DNA of the CDR3 is TGTGCCAGCTCACAACAGGACAGATCTGAAGCTTTCTTT. Translated: CASSQQDRSEAFF.

Here the CDR3 reads CASSLGGAGEQETQYF. CDR3 DNA: TGTGCCAGCAGCTTAGGAGGAGCGGGGGAACAAGAGACCCAGTACTTC. The chain combines TRBV11-3 with TRBJ2-5; 8 bases match TRBD2. This CDR3 spans 16 amino acids. Per germline, CDR1 SGHNT and CDR2 YENEEA. After removal of 1 base from V and 2 bases from J, the junction contained 6 bases not matched to a gene.

The chain has TRBV19 and TRBJ1-1; D not certain. The CDR3 runs to 15 residues. Germline CDR1 and CDR2: LNHDA and SQIVND (reference sequence). Trimming took off 7 bases at V and 0 bases at J, with 15 bases between the two ends. The CDR3 loop reads CASTPPGRVNTEAFF. CDR3 nucleotides: TGTGCCAGTACCCCCCCCGGAAGAGTGAACACTGAAGCTTTCTTT.

V is TRBV30 and J is TRBJ1-5, with D maybe TRBD1 (6 bases). The V end lost 4 bases, the J end lost 2 bases, and 15 bases lay between the germline ends. The CDR3 covers 15 residues. Germline V gene data show CDR1 as GTSNPN and CDR2 as SVGIG (reference sequence). The CDR3 bases are TGTGCCTGGACGAGAGGGGGTCAGGGCAATCAGCCCCAGCATTTT. This sequence encodes CAWTRGGQGNQPQHF.

The chain is built from TRBV11-2 and TRBJ1-2; D call uncertain. Trimming removed 4 bases from V and 4 bases from J, with 10 bases in between. The V gene's germline CDR1 is SGHAT and CDR2 FQNNGV. The CDR3 loop spans 13 amino acids. The CDR3 loop reads CASSSGEAYGYTF. CDR3 DNA: TGTGCCAGCAGCTCCGGGGAGGCCTATGGCTACACCTTC.

The gene calls are TRBV7-9 and TRBJ2-5; D is possibly TRBD1 (6 bases). Germline loops: CDR1 SEHNR, CDR2 FQNEAQ (reference sequence). This CDR3 has 14 residues. The ends were cut back, 4 bases at V and 2 bases at J, with 11 bases in the middle. The CDR3 nucleotides are TGTGCCAGCAGCTCTACAGGGTTTCAAGAGACCCAGTACTTC. The encoded protein is CASSSTGFQETQYF.

J is TRBJ1-2 and V is TRBV10-1, with D unclear. V lost 0 bases, J lost 7 bases, and 9 bases lay in between. Germline CDR1 and CDR2: WNHNN and SYGVQD (reference sequence). The CDR3 contains 13 residues. CDR3 DNA sequence: TGCGCCAGCAGTGAGTCCCAGGTGTTTGGCTACACCTTC. Encoded protein: CASSESQVFGYTF.

V gene TRBV5-4 combines with J gene TRBJ2-3; unclear D gene. V shed 7 bases and J shed 4 bases, with 13 bases lying between them. The CDR3 has 13 amino acids. The germline gives CDR1 SGHNT, CDR2 YYREEE (reference sequence). CDR3 loop: CASVAQPSDTQYF. The CDR3 DNA reads as TGTGCCAGCGTGGCGCAACCCTCAGATACGCAGTATTTT.

This sequence joins TRBV19 and TRBJ1-2, with 8 bases matching TRBD1. The CDR3 sequence is 16 residues long. The V gene's germline CDR1 is LNHDA and CDR2 SQIVND (reference sequence). After removal of 6 bases from V and 4 bases from J, the junction contained 13 bases not matched to a gene. CDR3 residues: CASSPRTGTTFYGYTF. DNA of the CDR3: TGTGCCAGTAGCCCCCGGACAGGGACGACCTTCTATGGCTACACCTTC.

The chain couples TRBV13 to TRBJ2-7; D ambiguous. There are 11 residues in the CDR3. Germline V gene lookup returns CDR1 PRHDT and CDR2 FYEKMQ (reference sequence). V was cut by 5 bases and J by 3 bases, with 5 bases left in between. The CDR3 DNA reads TGTGCCAGCAGCCGGAACTACGAGCAGTACTTC. Translated: CASSRNYEQYF.

This clone was found once. This rearrangement joins TRBV19 to TRBJ1-3; D may be TRBD1 (6 bases). CDR3 size: 12 residues. CDR1 LNHDA and CDR2 SQIVND come from the germline V gene (reference sequence). V was trimmed by 5 bases and J by 7 bases, leaving 9 bases between them. CDR3 amino acids: CASSFQGNTIYF. Written as DNA, the CDR3 is TGTGCCAGTAGTTTCCAGGGGAACACCATATATTTT.

This clone was counted once. V and J are TRBV30 and TRBJ1-1; D gene unclear. CDR3 size: 11 residues. Germline lookup yields CDR1 GTSNPN and CDR2 SVGIG (reference sequence). The CDR3 loop reads CTGLRNTEAFF. CDR3 nucleotides: TGTACCGGTCTAAGGAACACTGAAGCTTTCTTT.

The V and J genes are TRBV19 and TRBJ2-1; 8 nucleotides match TRBD2. There are 16 residues in the CDR3. V lost 5 bases to trimming and J lost 1 base; unmatched junction nucleotides: 7. Germline-derived CDR1 and CDR2 are LNHDA and SQIVND (reference sequence). The CDR3 here is CASSPPQRGSYNEQFF. The CDR3 DNA sequence: TGTGCCAGTAGTCCCCCTCAGCGGGGGTCCTACAATGAGCAGTTCTTC.